The sequence of this T cell receptor (beta chain) was determined in a study of blood T cell repertoires in COVID-19. As processed by the authors: Estimation of nucleated cell counts was performed using reference gene primer amplification. The protocol was immunoSEQ multiplex PCR, while the TCRdb copy is restricted to in-frame clones and leaves out a portion. V, J and clone size derive from that table, while D and trimming were established from the DNA sequence. The sample consists of almost 45,000 clones, roughly 74% of them appearing once. Germline V lookup: CDR1 LGHDT, CDR2 YNNKEL (reference sequence). V lost 4 bases to trimming and J lost 2 bases; unmatched junction nucleotides: 2. The CDR3 is 14 amino acids.

This TCR was recovered from an older man with acute or convalescent COVID-19. The sequenced sample consisted of peripheral blood. The V call is TRBV3-1 (or the pseudogene TRBV3-2), the J call TRBJ2-3; 8 bases are shared with TRBD2. CDR3 amino acids: CASSRSGTTDTQYF. The CDR3 DNA is TGTGCCAGCAGCCGTAGCGGGACCACAGATACGCAGTATTTT.